This T cell receptor (beta chain) was observed in a study of cytomegalovirus exposure and HLA in healthy donors. Study conclusions and caveats: In a later analysis, first-cohort TCR clusters were found to tend to co-occur in the 130 or so validation repertoires. Researchers catalogued about 160 TCR beta chains as cytomegalovirus-associated.

This CDR3 is built from 16 residues. Trimming stripped 3 bases from V and 2 bases from J, with 16 bases between. CDR1 SGHTA and CDR2 FQGNSA come from the germline V gene. Repertoires were generated with immunoSEQ multiplex PCR, while TCRdb's copy carries only in-frame clones and drops some. The table shows tens of thousands of clones, with 95% occurring only once. Concerning this clone itself: What it binds is unknown.

The rearrangement links TRBV7-2 to TRBJ1-1; the D gene is possibly TRBD1 (5 bases). Sequencing was performed on PBMCs. The sequence was collected from a woman between 18 and 29 years old in good health and CMV-seronegative. Written as DNA, the CDR3 is TGTGCCAGCAGCTTTCGGACGGGGGTTGGCAACACTGAAGCTTTCTTT. This sequence encodes CASSFRTGVGNTEAFF.